A single sample gave rise to the 30 T cell receptor beta chains below, sequenced in a study of T cells in Graves' hyperthyroidism and ophthalmopathy. Amplification targeted TCR beta CDR3 regions from RNA transcripts. A first-round RT-PCR of the TCR CDR3 used the HTBI primer set. TCRdb reprocessed the multiplex PCR reads with MiXCR, giving one entry per CDR3 protein. Here the sample spans under 400,000 distinct CDR3 sequences, roughly a fifth being singletons. The sequenced material came from blood. The receptors come from a woman aged 45-60 years with Graves' hyperthyroidism.

This clonotype has a count of ten or more. The chain joins TRBV7-2 to TRBJ1-5; the D gene is possibly TRBD1 (5 bases). Germline V gene lookup returns CDR1 SGHTA and CDR2 FQGNSA. CDR3 length: 15 amino acids. The V and J ends lost 1 base and 4 bases respectively, with 11 bases between them. Here the CDR3 DNA reads TGTGCCAGCAGCTTAGACGGGGGGAAAAATCAGCCCCAGCATTTT. Protein product: CASSLDGGKNQPQHF.

The rearrangement joins TRBV2 to TRBJ2-7; D is perhaps TRBD2 (6 bases). This CDR3 is built from 15 residues. The V gene lost 7 bases and the J gene lost 4 bases, with 20 bases spanning the gap. Per the germline V gene, CDR1 is SNHLY and CDR2 is FYNNEI. The CDR3 loop reads CASTEDMGLAYEQYF. As DNA, the CDR3 is TGTGCCAGCACCGAGGACATGGGACTTGCGTACGAGCAGTACTTC. The variable domain in full, with the rest retrieved from reference TRBV2 and TRBJ2-7, is EPEVTQTPSHQVTQMGQEVILRCVPISNHLYFYWYRQILGQKVEFLVSFYNNEISEKSEIFDDQFSVERPDGSNFTLKIRSTKLEDSAMYFCASTEDMGLAYEQYFGPGTRLTVT.

The gene calls are TRBV29-1 and TRBJ2-7; D uncertain. The germline gives CDR1 SQVTM, CDR2 ANQGSEA. Trimming left V 4 bases short and J 3 bases short, with 13 bases between. The CDR3 consists of 13 residues. The CDR3 DNA follows: TGCAGCGTTGGTTTTTGGATTTTCTACGAGCAGTACTTC. It translates to CSVGFWIFYEQYF.

This clonotype was recorded many times. The V and J genes are TRBV28 and TRBJ1-2; 9 nucleotides match TRBD1. V dropped 3 bases and J dropped 1; count of bases not matched to a gene: 6. The germline gives CDR1 MDHEN, CDR2 SYDVKM. This CDR3 has 16 amino acids. The CDR3 DNA is TGTGCCAGCAGTTTTTCTGGGACAGGGCGTAACTATGGCTACACCTTC. Its protein product is CASSFSGTGRNYGYTF.

This clonotype was found many times. The chain is built from TRBV12-3 or TRBV12-4 and TRBJ2-1; D gene uncertain. This CDR3 contains 14 residues. With 6 bases removed from V and 7 bases from J, the gap between germline ends came to 16 bases. The CDR3 sequence is CASSPVGNKNEQFF. In DNA, the CDR3 is TGTGCCAGCAGCCCCGTAGGGAATAAAAATGAGCAGTTCTTC.

The chain recombines TRBV24-1 with TRBJ1-2; D may be TRBD1 (6 bases). This CDR3 comprises 13 residues. Trimming left V 0 bases short and J 8 bases short, with 9 bases between. Per germline, CDR1 KGHDR and CDR2 SFDVKD. This CDR3 reads CATSDLSGAGYTF. CDR3 sequence (DNA): TGTGCCACCAGTGATTTGTCAGGGGCGGGCTACACCTTC.

Ten or more counts support this clonotype. The chain joins TRBV28 to TRBJ2-7; D might be TRBD1 or TRBD2, each matching 5 bases. CDR1 is MDHEN, CDR2 SYDVKM, per germline. V gave up 4 bases and J gave up 7 bases, with 20 bases separating them. The CDR3 contains 15 residues. The DNA for the CDR3 is TGTGCCAGCAGTTCTCCCGGGACGGCCTTCGGGGAGCAGTACTTC. This codes for CASSSPGTAFGEQYF.

This clonotype was observed a few times. The chain is built from TRBV29-1 and TRBJ2-2; the D gene is possibly TRBD1 (6 bases). Trimming cost V 7 bases and J 3 bases, with 12 bases left between them. The CDR3 extends over 13 amino acids. CDR1 and CDR2 (germline): SQVTM, ANQGSEA. In DNA, the CDR3 is TGCAGCGCCAAACAGGGATACACCGGGGAGCTGTTTTTT. It specifies CSAKQGYTGELFF.

On this clonotype: A clone one base away is much larger, so this may be a read error. The rearrangement uses TRBV28 and TRBJ2-7, with TRBD1 matching over 9 bases. CDR3 length: 15 residues. CDR1 and CDR2 (germline): MDHEN, SYDVKM. With 4 bases clipped from V and 5 bases from J, the junction kept 9 bases outside the gene matches. The CDR3 region is CASSSPGTGYHEQYF. As DNA, the CDR3 is TGTGCCAGCAGTTCCCCTGGGACAGGGTACCACGAGCAGTACTTC.

This clonotype was found a few times. The gene calls are TRBV6-1 and TRBJ2-2; D is perhaps TRBD1 (6 bases). CDR1 and CDR2 (germline): MNHNS, SASEGT. This CDR3 has 14 residues. Between the trimmed V and J ends, which lost 6 bases and 6 bases, there was a span of 14 bases. The CDR3 DNA reads TGTGCCAGCAGCCACAGGGACGGCTCCGGGGAGCTGTTTTTT. The encoded protein is CASSHRDGSGELFF.

This clonotype was picked up many times. The chain uses TRBV12-3 or TRBV12-4 and TRBJ2-1, with no clear D. The CDR3 has 13 amino acids. Trimming removed 7 bases from V and 0 bases from J, with 7 bases in between. CDR3 loop: CASTPVSYNEQFF. CDR3 sequence (DNA): TGTGCCAGCACCCCCGTCTCCTACAATGAGCAGTTCTTC.

V is TRBV2 and J is TRBJ2-7, with a tentative D call TRBD1 (6 bases). V was pared by 7 bases and J by 3 bases, with 19 bases between. The CDR3 spans 15 residues. Germline V gives CDR1 SNHLY, CDR2 FYNNEI. The CDR3 DNA follows: TGTGCCAGCAAACAAGTTGGACAGCTTGACTACGAGCAGTACTTC. This codes for CASKQVGQLDYEQYF.

This sequence joins TRBV5-1 and TRBJ2-7, with D unresolved. Trimming removed 4 bases at V and 4 bases at J, with 18 bases between. Germline assignment: CDR1 SGHRS and CDR2 YFSETQ. CDR3 size: 15 residues. In nucleotides, the CDR3 is TGCGCCAGCAGCCCCGATGGTCGGGTAGGTTACGAGCAGTACTTC. This encodes CASSPDGRVGYEQYF.

The rearrangement joins TRBV29-1 to TRBJ2-3, with 8 bases identical to TRBD2. The CDR3 totals 13 residues. Germline values: CDR1 SQVTM, CDR2 ANQGSEA. V lost 5 bases to trimming and J lost 3 bases; unmatched junction nucleotides: 4. CDR3 sequence reads: CSVRGRLTDTQYF. The CDR3, as DNA: TGCAGCGTTCGCGGGAGGTTGACAGATACGCAGTATTTT.

This clonotype came up a few times. This rearrangement joins TRBV5-1 to TRBJ2-1, with D unclear. Per the germline V gene, CDR1 is SGHRS and CDR2 is YFSETQ. This CDR3 is built from 14 residues. V was pared by 5 bases and J by 7 bases, with 16 bases between. In DNA, the CDR3 is TGCGCCAGCAGTTCCGAAAGGGCTTATAATGAGCAGTTCTTC. This codes for CASSSERAYNEQFF.

This clonotype was detected once. The chain links TRBV5-6 to TRBJ2-5; 9 bases fit TRBD1. Germline V gene lookup returns CDR1 SGHDT and CDR2 YYEEEE. With V trimmed by 0 bases and J by 4 bases, 13 bases remained unmatched. The CDR3 is made up of 18 amino acids. DNA of the CDR3: TGTGCCAGCAGCTTGGCGGGACAGGGTAGGACCCAAGGAGAGACCCAGTACTTC. It translates to CASSLAGQGRTQGETQYF.

V and J are TRBV25-1 and TRBJ2-5; a possible D gene is TRBD2 (6 bases). Germline V CDR1 and CDR2: MGHDK, SYGVNS. CDR3 length: 15 residues. With 5 bases removed from V and 4 bases from J, the gap between germline ends came to 17 bases. CDR3 coding DNA: TGTGCCAGCAGTAAGTGGGACTGGGGGAGAGAGACCCAGTACTTC. This sequence encodes CASSKWDWGRETQYF.

The DNA of the CDR3 is TGTGCCAGCAGCCAAACAGGGTCCGAAAACATTCAGTACTTC. It encodes CASSQTGSENIQYF. The chain uses TRBV6-2 or TRBV6-3 and TRBJ2-4; D possibly corresponds to TRBD1 (6 bases). The CDR3 covers 14 residues. V lost 6 bases, J lost 5 bases, and 14 bases lay in between. Germline CDR1 reads MNHEY; CDR2 reads SVGEGT.

In its sample, this clonotype was seen many times. CDR3 protein: CASSIGGGDTEAFF. The CDR3 nucleotides are TGCGCCAGCAGCATCGGGGGGGGGGACACTGAAGCTTTCTTT. The chain joins TRBV5-1 to TRBJ1-1, with TRBD1 as a possible D gene (5 bases). Germline assignment: CDR1 SGHRS and CDR2 YFSETQ. The V and J ends lost 4 bases and 3 bases respectively, with 13 bases between them. The CDR3 extends over 14 amino acids.

This clonotype was observed a few times. J is TRBJ1-1 and V is TRBV28; 7 nucleotides match TRBD1. J gave up 7 bases and V 6 bases, and 11 bases lay outside the gene matches. This CDR3 has 14 amino acids. Germline V gene lookup returns CDR1 MDHEN and CDR2 SYDVKM. CDR3 residues: CASRRQGSGNEAFF. The CDR3 nucleotides read TGTGCCAGCAGAAGACAGGGCAGCGGCAATGAAGCTTTCTTT.

This clonotype was observed many times. This sequence joins TRBV6-1 and TRBJ2-7; unclear D gene. Trimming stripped 0 bases from V and 6 bases from J, with 18 bases between. The germline gives CDR1 MNHNS, CDR2 SASEGT. This CDR3 has 16 residues. Here the CDR3 reads CASSEALQILSAEQYF. The DNA of the CDR3 is TGTGCCAGCAGTGAAGCGCTACAGATCCTTTCGGCCGAGCAGTACTTC.

J is TRBJ2-3 and V is TRBV5-5; 10 bases align to TRBD1. Trimming removed 4 bases from V and 0 bases from J; junction bases left unmatched: 5. Looked up from germline, CDR1 is SGHKS and CDR2 is YYEKEE (reference sequence). The CDR3 extends over 16 amino acids. CDR3 region: CASSHVTGGSTDTQYF. CDR3 coding DNA: TGTGCCAGCAGCCACGTGACAGGGGGCAGCACAGATACGCAGTATTTT.

The CDR3 DNA reads as TGTGCCAGCAGCCCCGACAGGAGGAGCTCCTATAATTCACCCCTCCACTTT. It translates to CASSPDRRSSYNSPLHF. The V gene is TRBV7-2, the J gene TRBJ1-6; perhaps TRBD1 as D (6 bases). V was shortened by 5 bases and J by 0 bases, with 14 bases between the two germline ends. The CDR3 length is 17 residues. In germline, CDR1 is SGHTA, CDR2 FQGNSA.

This clonotype was detected only a few times. V usage is TRBV7-2 and J usage is TRBJ1-1; a weak D match, TRBD1 (5 bases). The CDR3 loop spans 14 amino acids. From germline, CDR1 is SGHTA and CDR2 FQGNSA. V lost 1 base, J lost 4 bases, and 10 bases lay in between. CDR3 region: CASSLVKGITEAFF. CDR3 in DNA: TGTGCCAGCAGCTTAGTAAAGGGGATCACTGAAGCTTTCTTT.

This chain links TRBV18 with TRBJ2-5, with 7 bases lining up with TRBD1. Looked up from germline, CDR1 is KGHSH and CDR2 is LQKENI. This CDR3 region has 16 residues. V lost 4 bases to trimming and J lost 4 bases; unmatched junction nucleotides: 12. CDR3 residues: CASSQPATGWAETQYF. The DNA of the CDR3 is TGTGCCAGCTCACAACCGGCGACAGGGTGGGCAGAGACCCAGTACTTC.

This clonotype was seen once. V is TRBV19 and J is TRBJ2-7, with 8 bases matching TRBD2. This CDR3 comprises 15 residues. V lost 3 bases to trimming and J lost 0 bases; unmatched junction nucleotides: 4. The V gene's germline CDR1 is LNHDA and CDR2 SQIVND (reference sequence). This CDR3 is CASSMSSGNSYEQYF. The CDR3 DNA follows: TGTGCCAGTAGTATGAGTAGCGGGAACTCCTACGAGCAGTACTTC.

This clonotype was recorded many times. V and J are TRBV6-2 or TRBV6-3 and TRBJ2-7, with D possibly matching TRBD2 (6 bases). Germline assignment: CDR1 MNHEY and CDR2 SVGEGT. This CDR3 has 16 residues. The V end was cut by 6 bases, the J end by 3 bases, with 21 bases between. The CDR3, as DNA: TGTGCCAGCAGACCACTCCCGGGACTTTTCTACTACGAGCAGTACTTC. Translating gives CASRPLPGLFYYEQYF.

CDR3 DNA sequence: TGTGCCAGCAGTTTGTCGACAGGGAATTCCTACAATGAGCAGTTCTTC. Protein product: CASSLSTGNSYNEQFF. This sequence joins TRBV28 and TRBJ2-1; TRBD1 matches 7 bases. Germline values: CDR1 MDHEN, CDR2 SYDVKM. After removal of 3 bases from V and 1 base from J, the junction contained 6 bases not matched to a gene. The CDR3 loop spans 16 amino acids. The complete variable domain, with remaining parts taken from reference TRBV28 and TRBJ2-1, reads DVKVTQSSRYLVKRTGEKVFLECVQDMDHENMFWYRQDPGLGLRLIYFSYDVKMKEKGDIPEGYSVSREKKERFSLILESASTNQTSMYLCASSLSTGNSYNEQFFGPGTRLTVL.

This clonotype was picked up many times. The rearrangement joins TRBV20-1 to TRBJ2-1; 9 bases agree with TRBD2. Germline lookup yields CDR1 DFQATT and CDR2 SNEGSKA (reference sequence). V lost 0 bases to trimming and J lost 9 bases; unmatched junction nucleotides: 6. The CDR3 consists of 14 residues. CDR3 nucleotide sequence: TGCAGTGCTAGAGATCGAAGACTAGCGGTTGAGCAGTTCTTC. This translates into CSARDRRLAVEQFF.

The gene calls are TRBV10-3 and TRBJ1-4, with D perhaps TRBD1 (5 bases). Germline V gene data show CDR1 as ENHRY and CDR2 as SYGVKD. V was clipped by 2 bases and J by 7 bases, with 11 bases between them. The CDR3 runs to 14 residues. The CDR3 loop reads CAISEGQGREKLFF. The CDR3 coding sequence is TGTGCCATCAGTGAGGGGCAGGGACGTGAAAAACTGTTTTTT.